These 18 T cell receptor beta chains originate from one sample sequenced in a study of human T cells and chemical hapten exposure. TCRdb re-analysed the RACE reads in MiXCR, keeping a single row per CDR3 protein. The sample has over 95,000 distinct CDR3 sequences, approximately 13% seen once; the top ten hold roughly 2.1%. Time point here: patch test 1, 2 weeks after DPC sensitization. Treatment in this sample: therapeutic diphenylcyclopropenone sensitization with weekly scalp DPC. Sequenced here: whole blood, sampled in connection with sensitization to the hapten diphenylcyclopropenone (DPC). Source of these receptors: a woman between 40 and 50 years old with alopecia areata. Some clones in this sample may be carry-over from other donors' samples.

V and J are TRBV7-3 and TRBJ2-1; a weak D match, TRBD1 (6 bases). CDR1 and CDR2 from the germline V gene are SGHTA and FQGTGA. V lost 3 bases and J 10 bases, leaving 13 bases between the germline ends. The CDR3 is 13 residues long. The CDR3 spells CASSLQGRGEQFF. Here the CDR3 DNA reads TGTGCCAGCAGCTTGCAGGGGCGTGGCGAGCAGTTCTTC.

This clonotype was seen ten or more times. This rearrangement joins TRBV28 to TRBJ1-1, with D uncertain. Trimming cost V 3 bases and J 2 bases, with 7 bases left between them. Germline V gene sequence: CDR1 MDHEN, CDR2 SYDVKM. CDR3 length equals 13 residues. The CDR3 sequence: CASSFPGNTEAFF. CDR3 nucleotides: TGTGCCAGCAGTTTCCCCGGAAACACTGAAGCTTTCTTT.

The chain joins TRBV28 to TRBJ2-7; 11 bases align to TRBD2. The length of the CDR3 is 13 residues. V dropped 7 bases and J dropped 5; count of bases not matched to a gene: 4. CDR1 and CDR2 (germline): MDHEN, SYDVKM. CDR3 nucleotides: TGTGCCAGCACCTCTAGCGGGAGGAACGAGCAGTACTTC. Amino acids: CASTSSGRNEQYF.

The chain is built from TRBV30 and TRBJ1-1; maybe TRBD1 (5 bases). The CDR3 is 14 residues long. From germline, CDR1 is GTSNPN and CDR2 SVGIG (reference sequence). The V end was cut by 3 bases, the J end by 4 bases, with 15 bases between. The CDR3 coding sequence is TGTGCCTGGAGGTTTTCCGGGGGTGCCACTGAAGCTTTCTTT. Protein product: CAWRFSGGATEAFF. Looking up the rest from reference TRBV30 and TRBJ1-1 gives the full variable domain: SQTIHQWPATLVQPVGSPLSLECTVEGTSNPNLYWYRQAAGRGLQLLFYSVGIGQISSEVPQNLSASRPQDRQFILSSKKLLLSDSGFYLCAWRFSGGATEAFFGQGTRLTVV.

In this sample, this clonotype turned up many times. In DNA, the CDR3 is TGTGCCAGCTCAAGTTGGACTCCGGGACAGGGGGACTATGGCTACACCTTC. It yields the protein CASSSWTPGQGDYGYTF. V usage is TRBV18 and J usage is TRBJ1-2; 11 positions agree with TRBD1. Germline V lookup: CDR1 KGHSH, CDR2 LQKENI. The V gene end was trimmed by 5 bases and the J gene end by 3 bases; junction bases not matched to a gene: 11. This CDR3 has 17 residues.

This chain connects TRBV28 to TRBJ2-2; perhaps TRBD2 as D (5 bases). The CDR3 is made up of 13 amino acids. Germline CDR1 reads MDHEN; CDR2 reads SYDVKM. V was pared by 6 bases and J by 7 bases, with 12 bases between. CDR3 nucleotide sequence: TGTGCCAGCAGCCCCCCCGGGATCGGGGAGCTGTTTTTT. Protein product: CASSPPGIGELFF.

The V call is TRBV28, the J call TRBJ2-3, with D possibly matching TRBD2 (5 bases). The V gene's germline CDR1 is MDHEN and CDR2 SYDVKM. The CDR3 has 12 residues. V lost 10 bases to trimming and J lost 3 bases, with 11 bases between them. CDR3 nucleotides: TGTGCCATAGGAGGCGGGACAGATACGCAGTATTTT. Its protein is CAIGGGTDTQYF.

This clonotype was picked up many times. The chain uses TRBV29-1 and TRBJ2-7, with TRBD2 identical over 14 bases. After removal of 7 bases from V and 4 bases from J, the junction contained 6 bases not matched to a gene. This CDR3 spans 14 amino acids. CDR1 and CDR2 from the germline V gene are SQVTM and ANQGSEA. DNA of the CDR3: TGCAGCGCCGGAGGGACTAGCGGGAGATACGAGCAGTACTTC. Translated: CSAGGTSGRYEQYF.

This rearrangement joins TRBV29-1 to TRBJ2-7, with a weak D call TRBD2 (5 bases). The length of the CDR3 is 12 residues. CDR1 and CDR2 from the germline V gene are SQVTM and ANQGSEA. Deletions cut 4 bases from V and 2 bases from J, with 9 bases between. CDR3 in amino acids: CSVARTPYEQYF. The CDR3, as DNA: TGCAGCGTTGCGAGGACTCCCTACGAGCAGTACTTC.

This chain joins TRBV3-1 and TRBJ1-1, with D possibly matching TRBD1 (5 bases). V lost 1 base, J lost 4 bases, and 10 bases lay in between. Germline V lookup: CDR1 LGHDT, CDR2 YNNKEL (reference sequence). The CDR3 has 14 amino acids. The CDR3 nucleotides read TGTGCCAGCAGCCAAGCCGCGGGGGGCACTGAAGCTTTCTTT. Translation gives CASSQAAGGTEAFF.

The sample holds a few counts of this clonotype. The chain links TRBV11-2 to TRBJ2-3; TRBD2 aligns across 14 bases. J gave up 0 bases and V 5 bases, and 7 bases lay outside the gene matches. CDR3 length: 18 residues. Germline CDR1 is SGHAT and CDR2 is FQNNGV. The CDR3 nucleotides read TGTGCCAGCAGCCCGACTAGCGGGAGGGCCCGTAGCACAGATACGCAGTATTTT. Its translation is CASSPTSGRARSTDTQYF.

This clonotype came up a few times. CDR3 in DNA: TGCAGTGCGGGCGGGACACACAGCAATCAGCCCCAGCATTTT. This gives the protein CSAGGTHSNQPQHF. The chain combines TRBV20-1 with TRBJ1-5; TRBD1 might be the D (6 bases). Germline V CDR1 and CDR2: DFQATT, SNEGSKA (reference sequence). This CDR3 has 14 amino acids. V was cut by 6 bases and J by 1 base, with 13 bases left in between.

The rearrangement joins TRBV6-2 or TRBV6-3 to TRBJ1-1; 8 bases are a match to TRBD1. V shed 10 bases and J 0 bases; nucleotides not matched to a gene: 13. CDR1 MNHEY and CDR2 SVGEGT come from the germline V gene. The CDR3 is 16 amino acids. In DNA, the CDR3 is TGTGCCAACAGCCGACGACAGGGGAGAATGAACACTGAAGCTTTCTTT. Translating it yields CANSRRQGRMNTEAFF.

This clonotype turned up a few times. The V gene is TRBV2, the J gene TRBJ2-5; TRBD1 agrees at 7 bases. The V gene end was trimmed by 5 bases and the J gene end by 5 bases; junction bases not matched to a gene: 14. The CDR3 runs to 16 residues. Looked up from germline, CDR1 is SNHLY and CDR2 is FYNNEI. CDR3 DNA sequence: TGTGCCAGCAGTTTGGGTCCGGGACAGCGGATGGAGACCCAGTACTTC. Its protein is CASSLGPGQRMETQYF.

The chain joins TRBV28 to TRBJ2-1, with D perhaps TRBD1 or TRBD2 (5 bases each). Germline V lookup: CDR1 MDHEN, CDR2 SYDVKM. Trimming shortened V by 2 bases and J by 8 bases, and 16 bases separated the two germline ends. The CDR3 has 15 residues. The CDR3: CASSLRDGFQHEQFF. In DNA form, the CDR3 reads TGTGCCAGCAGTTTAAGGGACGGATTCCAACATGAGCAGTTCTTC.

This rearrangement joins TRBV27 to TRBJ1-2; weak D call: TRBD1 (6 bases). The V gene lost 3 bases and the J gene lost 7 bases, with 12 bases spanning the gap. Germline V gene lookup returns CDR1 MNHEY and CDR2 SMNVEV (reference sequence). The CDR3 contains 13 residues. CDR3 protein: CASSLGGAAGYTF. Written as DNA, the CDR3 is TGTGCCAGCAGTTTGGGGGGGGCTGCTGGCTACACCTTC.

This clonotype was seen a few times. The V call is TRBV27, the J call TRBJ1-5; 8 positions agree with TRBD1. This CDR3 has 14 amino acids. The V segment lost 3 bases and the J segment 4 bases; nucleotides outside the gene matches: 2. In germline, CDR1 is MNHEY, CDR2 SMNVEV (reference sequence). The CDR3 DNA sequence: TGTGCCAGCAGTTTCAGGGGGCCGAATCAGCCCCAGCATTTT. It codes for CASSFRGPNQPQHF.

The chain has TRBV28 and TRBJ2-7; D is unclear. The CDR3 length is 14 residues. The germline CDR1 and CDR2 sequences are MDHEN and SYDVKM. V gave up 3 bases and J gave up 0 bases, with 9 bases separating them. The DNA of the CDR3 is TGTGCCAGCAGTTTCCAGTGGAGCTCCTACGAGCAGTACTTC. Amino acids: CASSFQWSSYEQYF.